The clone carrying this TCR beta chain was found once. These data are taken from a study of blood T cell repertoires in COVID-19. After removal of 0 bases from V and 3 bases from J, the junction contained 3 bases not matched to a gene. Germline-derived CDR1 and CDR2 are SNHLY and FYNNEI. The CDR3 has 15 residues. The method was immunoSEQ multiplex PCR; TCRdb's version includes in-frame clones alone and lacks a portion of them. Counted here are 80,000 or so clones, around nine tenths occurring once; the ten biggest clones make up roughly 2%. The sample taken for sequencing was peripheral blood. The receptor's source is a woman in her sixties with acute or convalescent COVID-19. This sequence joins TRBV2 and TRBJ2-7; 9 nucleotides line up with TRBD1. In DNA, the CDR3 is TGTGCCAGCAGTGAAGCCCCGGGACAGGGCTACGAGCAGTACTTC. Translation: CASSEAPGQGYEQYF.